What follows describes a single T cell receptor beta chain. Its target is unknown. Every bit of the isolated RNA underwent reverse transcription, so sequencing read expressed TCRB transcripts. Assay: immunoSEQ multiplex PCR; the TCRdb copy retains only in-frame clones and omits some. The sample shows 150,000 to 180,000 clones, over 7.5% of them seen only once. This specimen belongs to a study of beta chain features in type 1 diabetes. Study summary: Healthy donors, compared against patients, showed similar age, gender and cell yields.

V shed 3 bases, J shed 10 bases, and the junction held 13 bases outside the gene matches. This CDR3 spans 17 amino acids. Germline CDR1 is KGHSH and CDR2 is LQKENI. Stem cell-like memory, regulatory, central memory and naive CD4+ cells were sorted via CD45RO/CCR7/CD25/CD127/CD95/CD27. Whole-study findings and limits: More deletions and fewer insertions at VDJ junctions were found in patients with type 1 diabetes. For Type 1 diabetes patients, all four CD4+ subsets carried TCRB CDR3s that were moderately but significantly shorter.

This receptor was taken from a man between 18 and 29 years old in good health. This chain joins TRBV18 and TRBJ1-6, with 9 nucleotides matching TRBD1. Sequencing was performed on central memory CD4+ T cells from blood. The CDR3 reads CASSPLLPTGGDSPLHF. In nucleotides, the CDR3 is TGTGCCAGCTCACCCTTACTCCCGACAGGGGGTGACTCACCCCTCCACTTT. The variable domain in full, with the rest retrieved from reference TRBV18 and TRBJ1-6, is NAGVMQNPRHLVRRRGQEARLRCSPMKGHSHVYWYRQLPEEGLKFMVYLQKENIIDESGMPKERFSAEFPKEGPSILRIQQVVRGDSAAYFCASSPLLPTGGDSPLHFGNGTRLTVT.